This record looks at one TCR beta chain sequence and its context. The sample is drawn from a study of PD-1 blockade in classical Hodgkin lymphoma. The CDR3 runs 13 residues. The V segment lost 3 bases and the J segment 8 bases; nucleotides outside the gene matches: 5. Germline V gene lookup returns CDR1 MNHEY and CDR2 SVGAGI. Sequenced by immunoSEQ multiplex PCR; TCRdb stores in-frame clones only, minus some. This table has under 30,000 clones, about two thirds appearing once. Relapses following autologous stem cell transplantation were seen in all patients, with brentuximab vedotin exposure varying. The receptor's source is a human donor with classical Hodgkin lymphoma. This specimen was peripheral blood mononuclear cells (PBMCs), taken before the second cycle of nivolumab. The genes are TRBV6-5 and TRBJ1-1; TRBD1 matches at 8 bases. CDR3 amino acids: CASSYQGASEAFF. The CDR3 DNA reads as TGTGCCAGCAGTTATCAGGGGGCGAGCGAAGCTTTCTTT.